This record looks at one TCR beta chain sequence and its context. This sample was taken from a study of shared clonotypes between healthy human individuals. V lost 1 base and J 5 bases, leaving 11 bases between the germline ends. Germline assignment: CDR1 LNHNV and CDR2 YYDKDF (reference sequence). This CDR3 has 15 amino acids. In the authors' methods: Filtering differed, since immunoSEQ gave only junction sequences and no quality scores. Sequencing was performed with immunoSEQ multiplex PCR; in TCRdb, only in-frame clones are kept and a portion is missing. V and J calls plus clone size are reproduced from that table; the DNA served to infer D and trimming. The sample lists 2 million to 3 million clones, under 95% occurring once.

This receptor was identified in a man aged 18 to 29 in good health. Some clones in this sample may be carry-over from other donors' samples. Sequences were obtained from naive CD4+ T cells from PBMCs. The subset is: CD45RA+ positively selected. This chain joins TRBV15 and TRBJ2-2, with D perhaps given as TRBD1 or TRBD2 (6 bases each). Written as DNA, the CDR3 is TGTGCCACCAGCAGAGTTGGGGGGCCGACCGGGGAGCTGTTTTTT. This codes for CATSRVGGPTGELFF.